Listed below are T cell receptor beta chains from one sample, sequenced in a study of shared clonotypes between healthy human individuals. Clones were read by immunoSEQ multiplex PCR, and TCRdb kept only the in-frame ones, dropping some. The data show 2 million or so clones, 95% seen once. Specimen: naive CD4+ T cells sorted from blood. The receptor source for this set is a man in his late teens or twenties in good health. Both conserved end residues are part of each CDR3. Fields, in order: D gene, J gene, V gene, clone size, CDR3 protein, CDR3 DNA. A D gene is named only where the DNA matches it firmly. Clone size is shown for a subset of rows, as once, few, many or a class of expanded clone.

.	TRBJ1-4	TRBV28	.	CASSFYILFF	TGTGCCAGCAGTTTTTATATACTGTTTTTT
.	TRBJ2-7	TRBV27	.	CASSLRQGSGYEQYF	TGTGCCAGCAGTTTAAGGCAGGGCAGTGGCTACGAGCAGTACTTC
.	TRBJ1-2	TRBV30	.	CAWAYLGSYGYTF	TGTGCCTGGGCCTACCTAGGGAGCTATGGCTACACCTTC
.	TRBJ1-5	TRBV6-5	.	CASSQQGRDLPQHF	TGTGCCAGCAGCCAACAGGGCAGGGATTTGCCCCAGCATTTT
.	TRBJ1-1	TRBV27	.	CASGRWGTEAFF	TGTGCCAGCGGTAGGTGGGGCACTGAAGCTTTCTTT
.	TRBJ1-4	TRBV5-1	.	CASSFGGGGNEKLFF	TGCGCCAGCAGCTTCGGAGGCGGGGGAAACGAAAAACTGTTTTTT
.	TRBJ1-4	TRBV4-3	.	CASSTREGEKLFF	TGCGCCAGCAGCACCCGAGAGGGTGAAAAACTGTTTTTT
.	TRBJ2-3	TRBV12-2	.	CASPSCRTGGEHTQYF	TGTGCAAGTCCCTCCTGCCGGACAGGAGGGGAGCATACGCAGTATTTT
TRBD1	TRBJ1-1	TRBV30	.	CAWSPTGAAFF	TGTGCCTGGAGTCCTACAGGGGCAGCTTTCTTT
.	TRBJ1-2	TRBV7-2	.	CASSSSGLSGYTF	TGTGCCAGCAGCTCGTCCGGTCTGAGCGGCTACACCTTC
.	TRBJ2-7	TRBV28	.	CASTTGLSYEQYF	TGTGCCAGCACTACAGGCCTCTCCTACGAGCAGTACTTC
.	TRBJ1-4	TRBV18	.	CASSPQAPDNAHEKLFF	TGTGCCAGCTCACCACAGGCACCCGATAATGCTCATGAAAAACTGTTTTTT
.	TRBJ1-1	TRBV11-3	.	CASSDSLRASDTEAFF	TGTGCCAGCAGCGACTCACTCCGGGCCTCGGACACTGAAGCTTTCTTT
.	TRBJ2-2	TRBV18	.	CASSLPTAGELFF	TGTGCCAGCTCACTTCCGACAGCTGGGGAGCTGTTTTTT
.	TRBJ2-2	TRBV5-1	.	CASSGASARLNTGELFF	TGCGCCAGCAGTGGGGCCAGCGCCAGATTGAACACCGGGGAGCTGTTTTTT
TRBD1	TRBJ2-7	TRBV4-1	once	CASSQGLTGARSEQYF	TGCGCCAGCAGCCAAGGTTTAACAGGGGCGCGGAGCGAGCAGTACTTC
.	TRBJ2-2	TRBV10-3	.	CAINSGTVGPGELFF	TGTGCCATCAACAGCGGAACGGTGGGGCCCGGGGAGCTGTTTTTT
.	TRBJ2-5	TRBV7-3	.	CASSPTAAGRETQYF	TGTGCCAGCAGCCCTACGGCGGCGGGTCGGGAGACCCAGTACTTC
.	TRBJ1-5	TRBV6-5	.	CASSRGAENQPQHF	TGTGCCAGCAGCAGAGGTGCCGAGAATCAGCCCCAGCATTTT
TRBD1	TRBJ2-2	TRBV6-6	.	CASSPRGPGTGELFF	TGTGCCAGCAGCCCCAGGGGGCCGGGCACCGGGGAGCTGTTTTTT
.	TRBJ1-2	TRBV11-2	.	CASSLTPVILGGYTF	TGTGCCAGCAGCCTTACCCCCGTCATTCTCGGAGGCTACACCTTC
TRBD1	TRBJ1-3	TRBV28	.	CASRETGSGNTIYF	TGTGCCAGCAGGGAGACAGGGAGCGGCAACACCATATATTTT
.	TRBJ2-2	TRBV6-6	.	CASVSFHGAGELFF	TGTGCCAGCGTTTCCTTTCATGGCGCCGGGGAGCTGTTTTTT
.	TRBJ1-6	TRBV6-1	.	CASSASSYNSPLHF	TGTGCCAGCAGTGCGAGCTCCTATAATTCACCCCTCCACTTT
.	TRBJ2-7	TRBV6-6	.	CASSYPGQSYEQYF	TGTGCCAGCAGTTACCCAGGGCAATCCTACGAGCAGTACTTC
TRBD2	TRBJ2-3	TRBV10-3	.	CAISGLAGGTDTQYF	TGTGCCATCAGCGGGTTGGCGGGGGGCACAGATACGCAGTATTTT
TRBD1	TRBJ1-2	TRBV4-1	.	CASSQGTGGPKGYTF	TGCGCCAGCAGCCAAGGGACAGGCGGGCCCAAGGGCTACACCTTC
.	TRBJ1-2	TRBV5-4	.	CASSLLGAYGYTF	TGTGCCAGCAGCTTGCTGGGGGCCTATGGCTACACCTTC
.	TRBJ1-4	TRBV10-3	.	CAISDKGTNEKLFF	TGTGCCATCAGTGATAAGGGGACTAATGAAAAACTGTTTTTT
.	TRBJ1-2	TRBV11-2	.	CASSSSGTSHGYTF	TGTGCCAGCAGCTCTTCCGGGACATCCCACGGCTACACCTTC
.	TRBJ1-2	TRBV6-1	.	CASSAAPGHPNYGYTF	TGTGCCAGCAGTGCCGCTCCGGGACATCCTAACTATGGCTACACCTTC
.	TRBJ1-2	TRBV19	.	CASNPPGSNYGYTF	TGTGCCAGTAACCCCCCGGGGTCTAACTATGGCTACACCTTC
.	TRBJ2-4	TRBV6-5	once	CASSSQDIQYF	TGTGCCAGCAGCTCCCAAGACATTCAGTACTTC
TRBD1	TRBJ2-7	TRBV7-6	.	CASSFGQGSREQYF	TGTGCCAGCAGCTTCGGACAGGGGAGCCGAGAGCAGTACTTC
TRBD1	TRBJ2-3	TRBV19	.	CASTADRATDTQYF	TGTGCCAGTACCGCGGACAGGGCCACAGATACGCAGTATTTT
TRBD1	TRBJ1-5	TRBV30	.	CASGQENQPQHF	TGTGCCTCGGGACAGGAAAATCAGCCCCAGCATTTT
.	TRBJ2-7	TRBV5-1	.	CASSSRSTEGSYEQYF	TGCGCCAGCAGCTCCCGATCGACAGAAGGCTCCTACGAGCAGTACTTC
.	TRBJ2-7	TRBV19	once	CASSIGPGYEQYF	TGTGCCAGTAGTATTGGGCCCGGCTACGAGCAGTACTTC
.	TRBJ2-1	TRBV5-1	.	CASSLGAGNEQFF	TGCGCCAGCAGCTTGGGTGCGGGGAATGAGCAGTTCTTC
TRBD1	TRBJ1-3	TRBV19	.	CASSLRDSQNTIYF	TGTGCCAGTAGTCTCCGGGACAGCCAAAACACCATATATTTT
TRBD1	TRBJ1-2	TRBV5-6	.	CASSLVPGTGGRGYTF	TGTGCCAGCAGCTTGGTTCCCGGGACAGGTGGGAGAGGCTACACCTTC
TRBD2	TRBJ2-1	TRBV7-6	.	CASSSRTSGWSEQFF	TGTGCCAGCAGCTCGCGGACTAGCGGGTGGAGTGAGCAGTTCTTC
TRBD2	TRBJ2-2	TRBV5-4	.	CASSPTVLAGGHTGELFF	TGTGCCAGCAGCCCAACCGTACTAGCGGGAGGTCACACCGGGGAGCTGTTTTTT
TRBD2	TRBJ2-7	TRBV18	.	CASSPPGSSGSLYEQYF	TGTGCCAGCTCACCACCCGGAAGTAGCGGGAGTCTTTACGAGCAGTACTTC
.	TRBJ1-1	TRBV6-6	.	CASTWRNLAGNTEAFF	TGTGCCAGCACGTGGAGGAACTTGGCCGGGAACACTGAAGCTTTCTTT